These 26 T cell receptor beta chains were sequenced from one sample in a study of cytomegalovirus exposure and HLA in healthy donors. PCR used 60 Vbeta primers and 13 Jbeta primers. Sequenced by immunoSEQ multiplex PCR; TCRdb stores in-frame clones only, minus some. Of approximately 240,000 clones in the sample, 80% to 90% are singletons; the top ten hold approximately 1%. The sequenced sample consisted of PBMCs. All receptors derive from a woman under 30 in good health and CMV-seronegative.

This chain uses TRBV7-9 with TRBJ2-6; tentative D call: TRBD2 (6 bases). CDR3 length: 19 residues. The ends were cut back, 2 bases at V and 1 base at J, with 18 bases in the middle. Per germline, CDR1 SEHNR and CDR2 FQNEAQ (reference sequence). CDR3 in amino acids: CASSLPFGPGGSGANVLTF. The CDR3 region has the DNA TGTGCCAGCAGCTTACCCTTTGGGCCCGGAGGGTCTGGGGCCAACGTCCTGACTTTC.

DNA of the CDR3: TGTGCCAGCAGCGTAGGGGGAGGGGGCAAAAACATTCAGTACTTC. This translates into CASSVGGGGKNIQYF. This chain connects TRBV9 to TRBJ2-4, with a possible D match to TRBD2 (7 bases). Germline loops: CDR1 SGDLS, CDR2 YYNGEE. V shed 0 bases and J shed 3 bases, with 10 bases lying between them. CDR3 length equals 15 residues. The full variable domain, with the rest looked up from reference TRBV9 and TRBJ2-4, is DSGVTQTPKHLITATGQRVTLRCSPRSGDLSVYWYQQSLDQGLQFLIQYYNGEERAKGNILERFSAQQFPDLHSELNLSSLELGDSALYFCASSVGGGGKNIQYFGAGTRLSVL.

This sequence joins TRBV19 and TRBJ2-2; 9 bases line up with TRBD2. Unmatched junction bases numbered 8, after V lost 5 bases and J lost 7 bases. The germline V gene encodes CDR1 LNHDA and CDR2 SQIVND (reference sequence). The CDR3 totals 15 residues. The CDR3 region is CASSWGGGVGGELFF. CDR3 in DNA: TGTGCCAGTAGTTGGGGCGGGGGGGTCGGCGGGGAGCTGTTTTTT.

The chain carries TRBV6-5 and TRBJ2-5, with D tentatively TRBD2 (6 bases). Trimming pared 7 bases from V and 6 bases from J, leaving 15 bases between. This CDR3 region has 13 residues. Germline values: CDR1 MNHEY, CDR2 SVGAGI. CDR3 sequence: CASTSSGGQTQYF. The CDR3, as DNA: TGTGCCAGCACGAGTAGCGGTGGTCAGACCCAGTACTTC.

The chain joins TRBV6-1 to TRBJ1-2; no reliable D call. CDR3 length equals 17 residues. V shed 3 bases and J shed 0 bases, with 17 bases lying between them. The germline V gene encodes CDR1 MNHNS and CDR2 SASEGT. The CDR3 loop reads CASSDWNSRKANYGYTF. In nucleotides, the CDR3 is TGTGCCAGCAGTGACTGGAACAGCCGGAAAGCTAACTATGGCTACACCTTC.

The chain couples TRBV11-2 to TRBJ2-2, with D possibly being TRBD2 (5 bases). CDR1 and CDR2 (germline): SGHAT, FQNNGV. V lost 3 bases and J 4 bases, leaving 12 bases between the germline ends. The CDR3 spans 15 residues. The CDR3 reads CASSFSEARTGELFF. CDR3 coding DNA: TGTGCCAGCAGCTTTTCGGAGGCTCGCACCGGGGAGCTGTTTTTT.

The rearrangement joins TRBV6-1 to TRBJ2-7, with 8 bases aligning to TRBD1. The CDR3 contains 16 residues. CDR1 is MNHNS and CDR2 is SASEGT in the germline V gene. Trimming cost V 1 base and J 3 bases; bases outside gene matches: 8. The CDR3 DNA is TGTGCCAGCAGTGAAGTCTGGCAGGGGGCGGTCTACGAGCAGTACTTC. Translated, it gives CASSEVWQGAVYEQYF.

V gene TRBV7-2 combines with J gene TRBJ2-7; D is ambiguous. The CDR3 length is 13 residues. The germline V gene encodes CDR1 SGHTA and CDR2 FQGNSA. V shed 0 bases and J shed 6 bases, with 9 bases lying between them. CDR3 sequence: CASSLALLLEQYF. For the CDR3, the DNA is TGTGCCAGCAGCTTAGCGCTCCTACTCGAGCAGTACTTC.

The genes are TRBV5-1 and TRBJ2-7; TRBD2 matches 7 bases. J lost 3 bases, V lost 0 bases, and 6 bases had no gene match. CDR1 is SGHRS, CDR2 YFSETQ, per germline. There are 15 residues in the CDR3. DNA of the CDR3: TGCGCCAGCAGCTTGGGAGGGCGGGACTACTACGAGCAGTACTTC. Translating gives CASSLGGRDYYEQYF.

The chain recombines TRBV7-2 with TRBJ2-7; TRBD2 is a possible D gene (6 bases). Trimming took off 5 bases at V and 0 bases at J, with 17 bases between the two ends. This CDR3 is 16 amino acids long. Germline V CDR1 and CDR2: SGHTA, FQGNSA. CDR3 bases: TGTGCCAGCAGCCCGGTATCGGGACTCTTCTCCTACGAGCAGTACTTC. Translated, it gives CASSPVSGLFSYEQYF.

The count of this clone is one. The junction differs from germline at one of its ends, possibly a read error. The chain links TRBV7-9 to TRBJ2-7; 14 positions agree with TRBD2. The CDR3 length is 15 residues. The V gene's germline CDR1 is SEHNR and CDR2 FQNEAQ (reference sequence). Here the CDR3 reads CSSSYAGTSGSEQYF. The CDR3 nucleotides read TGTTCCAGCAGCTACGCCGGGACTAGCGGGAGCGAGCAGTACTTC.

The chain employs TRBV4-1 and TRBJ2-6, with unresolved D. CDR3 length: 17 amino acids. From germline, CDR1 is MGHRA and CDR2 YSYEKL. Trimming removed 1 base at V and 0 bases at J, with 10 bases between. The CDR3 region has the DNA TGCGCCAGCAGCCAAGTCTGGGCGAACTCTGGGGCCAACGTCCTGACTTTC. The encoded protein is CASSQVWANSGANVLTF.

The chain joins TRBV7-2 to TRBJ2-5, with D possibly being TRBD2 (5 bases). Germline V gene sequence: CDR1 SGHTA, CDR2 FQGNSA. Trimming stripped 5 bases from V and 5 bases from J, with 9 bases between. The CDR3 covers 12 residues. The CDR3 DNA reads TGTGCCAGCAGCCAGCCGGGGGAGACCCAGTACTTC. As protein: CASSQPGETQYF.

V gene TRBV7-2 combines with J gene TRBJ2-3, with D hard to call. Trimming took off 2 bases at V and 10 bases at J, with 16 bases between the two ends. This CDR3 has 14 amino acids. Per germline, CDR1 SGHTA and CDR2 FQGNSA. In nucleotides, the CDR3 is TGTGCCAGCAGCTTAATTATCGAGGTGGTTCCGCAGTATTTT. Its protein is CASSLIIEVVPQYF.

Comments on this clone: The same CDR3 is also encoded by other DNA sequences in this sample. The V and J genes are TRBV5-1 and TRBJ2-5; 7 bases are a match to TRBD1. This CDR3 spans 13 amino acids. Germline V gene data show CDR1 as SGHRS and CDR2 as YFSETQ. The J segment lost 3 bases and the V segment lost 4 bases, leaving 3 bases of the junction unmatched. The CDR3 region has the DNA TGCGCCAGCAGCCTCGGGACAGAAGAGACCCAGTACTTC. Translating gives CASSLGTEETQYF.

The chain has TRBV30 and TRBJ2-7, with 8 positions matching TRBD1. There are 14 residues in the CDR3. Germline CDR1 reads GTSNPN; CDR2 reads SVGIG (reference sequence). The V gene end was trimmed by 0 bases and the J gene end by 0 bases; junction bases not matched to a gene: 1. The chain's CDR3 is CAWSVRGLSYEQYF. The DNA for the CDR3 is TGTGCCTGGAGTGTCAGGGGGCTCTCCTACGAGCAGTACTTC. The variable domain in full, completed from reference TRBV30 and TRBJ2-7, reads SQTIHQWPATLVQPVGSPLSLECTVEGTSNPNLYWYRQAAGRGLQLLFYSVGIGQISSEVPQNLSASRPQDRQFILSSKKLLLSDSGFYLCAWSVRGLSYEQYFGPGTRLTVT.

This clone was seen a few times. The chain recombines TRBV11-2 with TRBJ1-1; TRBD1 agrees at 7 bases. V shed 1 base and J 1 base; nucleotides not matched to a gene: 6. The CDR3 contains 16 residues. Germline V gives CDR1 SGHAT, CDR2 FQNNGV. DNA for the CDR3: TGTGCCAGCAGCTTAGGGATCACAGGGGCGAACACTGAAGCTTTCTTT. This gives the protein CASSLGITGANTEAFF.

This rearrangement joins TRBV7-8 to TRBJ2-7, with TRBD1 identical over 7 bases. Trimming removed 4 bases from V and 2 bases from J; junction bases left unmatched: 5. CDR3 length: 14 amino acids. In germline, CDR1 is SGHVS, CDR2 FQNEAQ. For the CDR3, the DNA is TGTGCCAGCAGCTCAGACAGGGTCACCTACGAGCAGTACTTC. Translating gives CASSSDRVTYEQYF.

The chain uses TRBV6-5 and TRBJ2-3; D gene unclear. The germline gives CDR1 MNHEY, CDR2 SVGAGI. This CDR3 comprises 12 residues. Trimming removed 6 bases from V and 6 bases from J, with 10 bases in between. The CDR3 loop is CASSSTSDTQYF. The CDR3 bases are TGTGCCAGCAGCTCAACTTCGGATACGCAGTATTTT.

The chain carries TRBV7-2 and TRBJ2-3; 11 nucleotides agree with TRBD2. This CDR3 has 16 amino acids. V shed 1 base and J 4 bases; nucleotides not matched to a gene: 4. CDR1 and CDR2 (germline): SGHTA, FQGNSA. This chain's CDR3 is CASSLVVAGGADTQYF. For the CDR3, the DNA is TGTGCCAGCAGCTTAGTAGTAGCGGGGGGGGCAGATACGCAGTATTTT.

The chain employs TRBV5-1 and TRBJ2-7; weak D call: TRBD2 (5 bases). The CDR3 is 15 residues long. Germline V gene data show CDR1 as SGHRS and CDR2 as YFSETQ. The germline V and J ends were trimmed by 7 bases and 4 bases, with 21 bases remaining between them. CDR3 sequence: CASGLGVGERYEQYF. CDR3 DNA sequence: TGCGCCAGCGGCCTTGGTGTTGGGGAGCGGTACGAGCAGTACTTC.

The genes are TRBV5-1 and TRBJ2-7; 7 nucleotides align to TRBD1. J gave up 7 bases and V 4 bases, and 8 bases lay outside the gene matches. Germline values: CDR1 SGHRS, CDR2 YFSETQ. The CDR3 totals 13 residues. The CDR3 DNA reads TGCGCCAGCAGCCAGGGGACAGCCTGGGAGCAGTACTTC. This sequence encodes CASSQGTAWEQYF. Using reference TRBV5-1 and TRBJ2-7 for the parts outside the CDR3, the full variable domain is KAGVTQTPRYLIKTRGQQVTLSCSPISGHRSVSWYQQTPGQGLQFLFEYFSETQRNKGNFPGRFSGRQFSNSRSEMNVSTLELGDSALYLCASSQGTAWEQYFGPGTRLTVT.

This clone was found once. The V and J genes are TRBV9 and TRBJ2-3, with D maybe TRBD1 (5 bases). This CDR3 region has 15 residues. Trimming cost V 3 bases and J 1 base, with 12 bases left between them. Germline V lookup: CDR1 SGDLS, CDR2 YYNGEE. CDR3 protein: CASSGGPFGTDTQYF. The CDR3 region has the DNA TGTGCCAGCAGCGGGGGCCCGTTCGGCACAGATACGCAGTATTTT.

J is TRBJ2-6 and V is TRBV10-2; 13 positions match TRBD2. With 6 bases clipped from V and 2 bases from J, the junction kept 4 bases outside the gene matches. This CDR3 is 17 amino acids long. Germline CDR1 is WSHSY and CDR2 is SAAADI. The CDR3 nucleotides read TGCGCCAGCAGACTAGCGGGGGGGATAGCTGGGGCCAACGTCCTGACTTTC. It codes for CASRLAGGIAGANVLTF.

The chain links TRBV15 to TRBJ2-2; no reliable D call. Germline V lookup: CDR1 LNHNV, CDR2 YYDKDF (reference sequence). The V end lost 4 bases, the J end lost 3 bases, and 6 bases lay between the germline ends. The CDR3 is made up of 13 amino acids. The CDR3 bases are TGTGCCACCAGCACCCTAGACACCGGGGAGCTGTTTTTT. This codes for CATSTLDTGELFF. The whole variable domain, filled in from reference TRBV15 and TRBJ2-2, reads DAMVIQNPRYQVTQFGKPVTLSCSQTLNHNVMYWYQQKSSQAPKLLFHYYDKDFNNEADTPDNFQSRRPNTSFCFLDIRSPGLGDTAMYLCATSTLDTGELFFGEGSRLTVL.

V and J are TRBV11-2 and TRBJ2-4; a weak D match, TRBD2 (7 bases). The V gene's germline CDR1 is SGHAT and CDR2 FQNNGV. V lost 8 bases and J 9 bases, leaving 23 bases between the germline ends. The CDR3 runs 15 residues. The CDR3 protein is CASHRTGGIGSIQYF. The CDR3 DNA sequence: TGTGCCAGCCACCGCACGGGGGGCATTGGGAGCATTCAGTACTTC.